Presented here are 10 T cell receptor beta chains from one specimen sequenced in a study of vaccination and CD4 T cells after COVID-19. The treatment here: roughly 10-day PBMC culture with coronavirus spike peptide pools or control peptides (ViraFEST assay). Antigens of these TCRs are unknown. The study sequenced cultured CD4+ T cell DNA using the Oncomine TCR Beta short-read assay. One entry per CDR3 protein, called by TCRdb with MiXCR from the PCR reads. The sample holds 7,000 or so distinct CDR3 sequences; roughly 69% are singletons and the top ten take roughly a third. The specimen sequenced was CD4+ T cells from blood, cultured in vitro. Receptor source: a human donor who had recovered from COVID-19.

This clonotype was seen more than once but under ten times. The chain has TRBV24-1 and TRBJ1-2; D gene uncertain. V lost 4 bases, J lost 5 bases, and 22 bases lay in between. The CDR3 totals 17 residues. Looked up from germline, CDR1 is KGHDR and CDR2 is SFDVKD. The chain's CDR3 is CATSDSPDSASEYGYTF. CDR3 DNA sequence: TGTGCCACCAGTGACTCCCCAGACTCGGCCAGTGAATATGGCTACACCTTC.

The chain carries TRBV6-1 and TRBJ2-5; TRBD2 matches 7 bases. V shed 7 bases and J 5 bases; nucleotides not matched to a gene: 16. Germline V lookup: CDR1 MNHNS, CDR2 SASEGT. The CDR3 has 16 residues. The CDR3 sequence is CASTQKGGGSGETQYF. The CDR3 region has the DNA TGTGCCAGCACCCAGAAGGGCGGCGGGAGTGGGGAGACCCAGTACTTC.

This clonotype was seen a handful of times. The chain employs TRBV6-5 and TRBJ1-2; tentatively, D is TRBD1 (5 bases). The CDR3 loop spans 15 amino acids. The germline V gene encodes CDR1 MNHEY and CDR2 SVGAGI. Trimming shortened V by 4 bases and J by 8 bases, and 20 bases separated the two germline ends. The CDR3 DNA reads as TGTGCCAGCAGTTTACACTACGTGCCGGGACCCGGCTACACCTTC. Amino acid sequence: CASSLHYVPGPGYTF.

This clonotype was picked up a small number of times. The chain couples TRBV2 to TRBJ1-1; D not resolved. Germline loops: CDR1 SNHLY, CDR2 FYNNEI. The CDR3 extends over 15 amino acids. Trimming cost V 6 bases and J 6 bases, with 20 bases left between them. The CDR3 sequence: CASSLLTLRAPEAFF. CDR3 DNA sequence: TGTGCCAGCAGCTTGTTGACCCTAAGGGCACCTGAAGCTTTCTTT.

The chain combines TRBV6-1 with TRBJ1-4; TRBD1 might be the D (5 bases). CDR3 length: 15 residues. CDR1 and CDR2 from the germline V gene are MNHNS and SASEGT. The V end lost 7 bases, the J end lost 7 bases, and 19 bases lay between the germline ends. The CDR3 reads CASITGAHAGEKLFF. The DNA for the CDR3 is TGTGCCAGCATAACTGGGGCCCACGCCGGTGAAAAACTGTTTTTT.

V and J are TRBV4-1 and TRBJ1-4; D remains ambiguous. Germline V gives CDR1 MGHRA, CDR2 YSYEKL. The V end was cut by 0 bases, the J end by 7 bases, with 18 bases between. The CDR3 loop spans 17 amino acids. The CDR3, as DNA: TGCGCCAGCAGCCAAGAAGAGAGGTCCGGGCCGGGTGAAAAACTGTTTTTT. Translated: CASSQEERSGPGEKLFF.

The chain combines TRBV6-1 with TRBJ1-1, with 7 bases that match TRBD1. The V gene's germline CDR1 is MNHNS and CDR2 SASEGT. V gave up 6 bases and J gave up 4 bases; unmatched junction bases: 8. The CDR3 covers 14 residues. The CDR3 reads CASRGLTGSTEAFF. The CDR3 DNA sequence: TGTGCCAGCAGGGGTCTGACAGGGAGCACTGAAGCTTTCTTT.

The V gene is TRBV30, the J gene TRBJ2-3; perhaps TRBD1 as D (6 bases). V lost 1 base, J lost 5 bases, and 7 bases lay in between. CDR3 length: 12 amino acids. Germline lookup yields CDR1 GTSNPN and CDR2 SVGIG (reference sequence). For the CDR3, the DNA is TGTGCCTGGAGTGAAGGGGGAGATACGCAGTATTTT. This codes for CAWSEGGDTQYF.

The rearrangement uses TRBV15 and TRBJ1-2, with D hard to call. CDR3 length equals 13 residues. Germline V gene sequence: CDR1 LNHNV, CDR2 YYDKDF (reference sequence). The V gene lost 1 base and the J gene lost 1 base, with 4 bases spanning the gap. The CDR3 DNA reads TGTGCCACCAGCAGAGTCCTTAACTATGGCTACACCTTC. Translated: CATSRVLNYGYTF. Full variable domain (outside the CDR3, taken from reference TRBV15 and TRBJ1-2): DAMVIQNPRYQVTQFGKPVTLSCSQTLNHNVMYWYQQKSSQAPKLLFHYYDKDFNNEADTPDNFQSRRPNTSFCFLDIRSPGLGDTAMYLCATSRVLNYGYTFGSGTRLTVV.

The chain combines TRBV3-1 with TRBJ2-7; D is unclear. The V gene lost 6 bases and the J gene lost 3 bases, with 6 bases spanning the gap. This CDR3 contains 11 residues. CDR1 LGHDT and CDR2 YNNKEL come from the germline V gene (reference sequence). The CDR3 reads CASSLYYEQYF. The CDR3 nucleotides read TGTGCCAGCAGTCTCTACTACGAGCAGTACTTC.